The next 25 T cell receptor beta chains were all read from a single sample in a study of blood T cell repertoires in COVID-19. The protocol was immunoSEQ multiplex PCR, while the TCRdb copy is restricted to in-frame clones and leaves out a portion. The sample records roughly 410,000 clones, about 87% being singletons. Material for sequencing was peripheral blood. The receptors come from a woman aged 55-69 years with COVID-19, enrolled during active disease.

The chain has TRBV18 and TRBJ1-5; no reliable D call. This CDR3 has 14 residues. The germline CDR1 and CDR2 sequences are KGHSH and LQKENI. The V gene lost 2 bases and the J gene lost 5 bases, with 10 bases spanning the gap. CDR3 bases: TGTGCCAGCTCACCAACGGCACGGGATCAGCCCCAGCATTTT. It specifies CASSPTARDQPQHF. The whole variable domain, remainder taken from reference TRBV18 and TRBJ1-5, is NAGVMQNPRHLVRRRGQEARLRCSPMKGHSHVYWYRQLPEEGLKFMVYLQKENIIDESGMPKERFSAEFPKEGPSILRIQQVVRGDSAAYFCASSPTARDQPQHFGDGTRLSIL.

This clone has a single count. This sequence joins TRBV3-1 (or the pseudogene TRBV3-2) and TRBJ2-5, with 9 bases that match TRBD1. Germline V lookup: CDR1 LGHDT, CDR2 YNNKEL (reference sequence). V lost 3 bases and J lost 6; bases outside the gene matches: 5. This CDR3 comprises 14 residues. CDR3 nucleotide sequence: TGTGCCAGCAGCCAGGGACAGGGTTTTAAGACCCAGTACTTC. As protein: CASSQGQGFKTQYF.

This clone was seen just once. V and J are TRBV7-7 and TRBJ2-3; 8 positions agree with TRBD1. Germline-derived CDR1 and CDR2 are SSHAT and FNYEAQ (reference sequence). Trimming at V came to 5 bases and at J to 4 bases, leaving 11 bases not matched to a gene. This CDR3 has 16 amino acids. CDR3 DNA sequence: TGTGCCAGCAGCCCCCGACAGGGGAGTAGTTCAGATACGCAGTATTTT. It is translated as CASSPRQGSSSDTQYF.

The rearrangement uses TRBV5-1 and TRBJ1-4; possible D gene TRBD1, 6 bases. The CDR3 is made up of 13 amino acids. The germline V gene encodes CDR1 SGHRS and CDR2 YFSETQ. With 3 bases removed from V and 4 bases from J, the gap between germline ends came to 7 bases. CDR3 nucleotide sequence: TGCGCCAGCAGCTCGGACAGTAATGAAAAACTGTTTTTT. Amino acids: CASSSDSNEKLFF.

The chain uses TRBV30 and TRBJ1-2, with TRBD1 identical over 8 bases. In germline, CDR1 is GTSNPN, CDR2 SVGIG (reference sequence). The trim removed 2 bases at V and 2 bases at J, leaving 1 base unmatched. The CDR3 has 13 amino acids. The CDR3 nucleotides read TGTGCCTGGAGTCGGGACAGGAACTATGGCTACACCTTC. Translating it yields CAWSRDRNYGYTF.

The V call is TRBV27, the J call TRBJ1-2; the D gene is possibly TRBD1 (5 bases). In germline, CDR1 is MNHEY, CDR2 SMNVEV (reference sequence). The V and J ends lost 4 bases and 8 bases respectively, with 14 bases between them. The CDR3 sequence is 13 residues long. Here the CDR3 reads CASSYPGLKGYTF. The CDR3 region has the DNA TGTGCCAGCAGTTACCCAGGGCTCAAGGGCTACACCTTC.

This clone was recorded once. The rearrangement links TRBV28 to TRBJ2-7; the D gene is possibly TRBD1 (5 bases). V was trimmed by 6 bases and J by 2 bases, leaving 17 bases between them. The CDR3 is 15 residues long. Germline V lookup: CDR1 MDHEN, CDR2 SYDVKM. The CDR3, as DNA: TGTGCCAGCAGCAAGACAGTCTTTCCCCCCTACGAGCAGTACTTC. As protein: CASSKTVFPPYEQYF.

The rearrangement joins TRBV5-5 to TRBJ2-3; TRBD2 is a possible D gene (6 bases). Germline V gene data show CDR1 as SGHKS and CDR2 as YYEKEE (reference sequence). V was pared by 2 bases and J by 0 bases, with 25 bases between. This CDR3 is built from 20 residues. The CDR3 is CASSFEDWTTEESSTDTQYF. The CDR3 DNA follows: TGTGCCAGCAGCTTTGAGGACTGGACTACCGAGGAATCTAGCACAGATACGCAGTATTTT.

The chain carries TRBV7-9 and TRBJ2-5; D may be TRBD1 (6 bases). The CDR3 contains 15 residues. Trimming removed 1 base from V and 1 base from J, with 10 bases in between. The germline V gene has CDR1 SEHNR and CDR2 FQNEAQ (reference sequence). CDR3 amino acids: CASSLGRTVQETQYF. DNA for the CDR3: TGTGCCAGCAGCTTAGGGAGGACAGTCCAAGAGACCCAGTACTTC.

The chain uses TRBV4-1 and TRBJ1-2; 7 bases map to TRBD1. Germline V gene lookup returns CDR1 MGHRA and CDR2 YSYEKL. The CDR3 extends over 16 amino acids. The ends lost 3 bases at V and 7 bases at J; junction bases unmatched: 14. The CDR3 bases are TGCGCCAGCAGCCAGGTCCAACCTGACAGGGCAGGTGGCTACACCTTC. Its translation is CASSQVQPDRAGGYTF.

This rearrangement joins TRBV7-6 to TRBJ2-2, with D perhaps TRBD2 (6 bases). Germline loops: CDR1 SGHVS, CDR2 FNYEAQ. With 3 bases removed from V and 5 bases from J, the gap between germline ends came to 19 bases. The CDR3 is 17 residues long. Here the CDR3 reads CASSFVRAAGYTGELFF. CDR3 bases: TGTGCCAGCAGCTTTGTTCGGGCGGCGGGGTATACCGGGGAGCTGTTTTTT. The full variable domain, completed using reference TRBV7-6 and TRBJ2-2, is GAGVSQSPRYKVTKRGQDVALRCDPISGHVSLYWYRQALGQGPEFLTYFNYEAQQDKSGLPNDRFSAERPEGSISTLTIQRTEQRDSAMYRCASSFVRAAGYTGELFFGEGSRLTVL.

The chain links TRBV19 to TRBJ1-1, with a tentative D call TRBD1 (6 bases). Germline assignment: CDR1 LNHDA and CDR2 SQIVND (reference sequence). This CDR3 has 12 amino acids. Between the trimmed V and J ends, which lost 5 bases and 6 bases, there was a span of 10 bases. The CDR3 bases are TGTGCCAGTAGTGGACAGTCCCCTGAAGCTTTCTTT. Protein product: CASSGQSPEAFF.

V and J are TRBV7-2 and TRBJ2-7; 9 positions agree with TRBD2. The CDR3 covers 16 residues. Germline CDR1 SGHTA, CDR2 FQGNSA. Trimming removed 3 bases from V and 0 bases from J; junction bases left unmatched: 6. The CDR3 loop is CASSLLGGGASYEQYF. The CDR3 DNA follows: TGTGCCAGCAGCTTGCTTGGCGGGGGGGCCTCCTACGAGCAGTACTTC.

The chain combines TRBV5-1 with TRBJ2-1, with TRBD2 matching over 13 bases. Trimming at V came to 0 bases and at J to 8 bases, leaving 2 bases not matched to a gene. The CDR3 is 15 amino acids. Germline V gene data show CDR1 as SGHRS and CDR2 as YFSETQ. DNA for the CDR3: TGCGCCAGCAGCTTGGGCACTAGCGGGGGGGATGAGCAGTTCTTC. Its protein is CASSLGTSGGDEQFF.

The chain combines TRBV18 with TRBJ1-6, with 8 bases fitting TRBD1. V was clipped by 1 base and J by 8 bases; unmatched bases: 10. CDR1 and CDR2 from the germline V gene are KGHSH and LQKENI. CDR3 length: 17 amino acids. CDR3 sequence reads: CASSPLSSGTGDSPLHF. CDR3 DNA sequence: TGTGCCAGCTCACCACTCTCCTCGGGGACAGGAGATTCACCCCTCCACTTT. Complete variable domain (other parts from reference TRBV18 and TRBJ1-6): NAGVMQNPRHLVRRRGQEARLRCSPMKGHSHVYWYRQLPEEGLKFMVYLQKENIIDESGMPKERFSAEFPKEGPSILRIQQVVRGDSAAYFCASSPLSSGTGDSPLHFGNGTRLTVT.

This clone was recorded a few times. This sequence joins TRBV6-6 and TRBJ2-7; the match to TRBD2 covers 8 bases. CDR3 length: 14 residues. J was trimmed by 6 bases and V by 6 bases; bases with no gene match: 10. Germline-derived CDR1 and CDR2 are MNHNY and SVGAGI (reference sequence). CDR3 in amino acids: CASRSGLEGSEQYF. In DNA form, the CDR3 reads TGTGCCAGCAGATCGGGACTAGAGGGGTCCGAGCAGTACTTC.

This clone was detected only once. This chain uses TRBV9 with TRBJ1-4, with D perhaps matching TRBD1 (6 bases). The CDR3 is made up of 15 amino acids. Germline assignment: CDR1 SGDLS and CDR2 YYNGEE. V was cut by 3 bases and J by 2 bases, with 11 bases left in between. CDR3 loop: CASSAIRGTNEKLFF. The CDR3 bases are TGTGCCAGCAGCGCAATCAGGGGTACTAATGAAAAACTGTTTTTT.

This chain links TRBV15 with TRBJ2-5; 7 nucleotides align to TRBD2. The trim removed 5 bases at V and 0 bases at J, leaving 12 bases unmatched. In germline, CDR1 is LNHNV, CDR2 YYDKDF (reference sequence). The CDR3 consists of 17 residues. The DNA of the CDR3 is TGTGCCACCAGCGGGCAATCTAGCGGAGCTTACCAAGAGACCCAGTACTTC. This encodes CATSGQSSGAYQETQYF.

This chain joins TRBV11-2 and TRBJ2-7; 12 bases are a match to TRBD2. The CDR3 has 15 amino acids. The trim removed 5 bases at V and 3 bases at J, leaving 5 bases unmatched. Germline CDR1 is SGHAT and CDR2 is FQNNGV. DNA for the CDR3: TGTGCCAGCAGCAGACTAGCGGGGGTAGACTACGAGCAGTACTTC. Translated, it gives CASSRLAGVDYEQYF.

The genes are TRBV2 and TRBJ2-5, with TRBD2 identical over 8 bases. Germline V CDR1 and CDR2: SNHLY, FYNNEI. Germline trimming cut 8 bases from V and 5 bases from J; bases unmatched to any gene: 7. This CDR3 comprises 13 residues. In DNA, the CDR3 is TGTGCCAGCCTGGGGACTAGTTGGGAGACCCAGTACTTC. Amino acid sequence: CASLGTSWETQYF.

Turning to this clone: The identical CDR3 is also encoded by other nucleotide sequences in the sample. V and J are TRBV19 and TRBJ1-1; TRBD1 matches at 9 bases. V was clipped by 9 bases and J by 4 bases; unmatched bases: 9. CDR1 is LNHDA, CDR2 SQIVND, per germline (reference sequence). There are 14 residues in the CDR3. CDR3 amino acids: CASSLGQGSTEAFF. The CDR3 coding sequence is TGTGCCAGCTCATTGGGACAGGGTAGCACTGAAGCTTTCTTT.

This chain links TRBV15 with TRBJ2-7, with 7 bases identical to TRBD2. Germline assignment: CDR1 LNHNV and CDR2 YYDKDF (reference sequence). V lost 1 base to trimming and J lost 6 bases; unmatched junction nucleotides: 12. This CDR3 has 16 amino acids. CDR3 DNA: TGTGCCACCAGCAGAGGAAGCGGGGCGCGCTGGAGCGAGCAGTACTTC. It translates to CATSRGSGARWSEQYF.

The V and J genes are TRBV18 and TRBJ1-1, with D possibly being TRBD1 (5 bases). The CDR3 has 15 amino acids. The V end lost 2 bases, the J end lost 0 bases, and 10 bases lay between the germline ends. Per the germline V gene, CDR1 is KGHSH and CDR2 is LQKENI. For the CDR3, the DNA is TGTGCCAGCTCACCAAGGGGCGGGATGAACACTGAAGCTTTCTTT. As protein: CASSPRGGMNTEAFF.

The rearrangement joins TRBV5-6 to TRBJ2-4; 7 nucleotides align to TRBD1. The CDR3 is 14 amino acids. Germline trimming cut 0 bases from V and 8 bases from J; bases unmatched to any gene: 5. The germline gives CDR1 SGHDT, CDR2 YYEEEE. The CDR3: CASSLGSQGDIQYF. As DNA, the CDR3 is TGTGCCAGCAGCTTGGGCAGCCAGGGGGACATTCAGTACTTC.

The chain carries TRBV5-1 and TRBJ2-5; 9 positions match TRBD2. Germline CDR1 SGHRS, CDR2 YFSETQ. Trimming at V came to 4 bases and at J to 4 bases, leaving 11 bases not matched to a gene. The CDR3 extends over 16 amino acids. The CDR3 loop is CASSPWGSGGGETQYF. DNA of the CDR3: TGCGCCAGCAGCCCGTGGGGTAGCGGGGGTGGAGAGACCCAGTACTTC.